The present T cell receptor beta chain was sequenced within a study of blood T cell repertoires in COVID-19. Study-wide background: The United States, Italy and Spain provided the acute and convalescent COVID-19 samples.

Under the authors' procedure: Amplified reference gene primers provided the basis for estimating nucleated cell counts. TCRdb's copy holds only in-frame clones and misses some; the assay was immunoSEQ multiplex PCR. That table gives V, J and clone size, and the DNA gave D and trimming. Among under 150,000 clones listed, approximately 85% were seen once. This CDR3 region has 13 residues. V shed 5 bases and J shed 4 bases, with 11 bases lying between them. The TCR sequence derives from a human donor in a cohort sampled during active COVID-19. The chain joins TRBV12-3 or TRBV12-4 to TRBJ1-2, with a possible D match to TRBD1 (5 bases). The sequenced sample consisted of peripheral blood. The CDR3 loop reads CASSQGALYGYTF. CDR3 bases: TGTGCCAGCAGTCAAGGGGCCCTCTATGGCTACACCTTC.